The source of this T cell receptor beta chain is a study of spatial heterogeneity in lung cancer. Study-level results: Blood carried ubiquitous expanded tumor TCRs more at resection than follow-up.

TCRdb redid the calling of the 5' RACE reads with MiXCR, one entry per CDR3 protein. The top ten hold just over 40% of the sample, which has tens of thousands of distinct CDR3 sequences, about 12% seen once. The germline gives CDR1 SGHAT, CDR2 FQNNGV. The CDR3 length is 18 residues. The trim removed 5 bases at V and 7 bases at J, leaving 11 bases unmatched. Described time point: sample taken at primary tumor resection. Unsorted whole RNA of tumor, nontumor lung or frozen PBMC was sequenced. Notes on this clonotype: What it binds is not known.

The TCR originated in a male donor with early-stage non-small cell lung cancer. This rearrangement joins TRBV11-2 to TRBJ2-1; 16 positions agree with TRBD2. The sample in question was PBMCs, obtained at surgery. CDR3 in amino acids: CASSAGLAGGLVGNEQFF. CDR3 bases: TGTGCCAGCAGCGCGGGACTAGCGGGGGGGCTGGTGGGGAATGAGCAGTTCTTC. Using reference TRBV11-2 and TRBJ2-1 for the parts outside the CDR3, the full variable domain is EAGVAQSPRYKIIEKRQSVAFWCNPISGHATLYWYQQILGQGPKLLIQFQNNGVVDDSQLPKDRFSAERLKGVDSTLKIQPAKLEDSAVYLCASSAGLAGGLVGNEQFFGPGTRLTVL.